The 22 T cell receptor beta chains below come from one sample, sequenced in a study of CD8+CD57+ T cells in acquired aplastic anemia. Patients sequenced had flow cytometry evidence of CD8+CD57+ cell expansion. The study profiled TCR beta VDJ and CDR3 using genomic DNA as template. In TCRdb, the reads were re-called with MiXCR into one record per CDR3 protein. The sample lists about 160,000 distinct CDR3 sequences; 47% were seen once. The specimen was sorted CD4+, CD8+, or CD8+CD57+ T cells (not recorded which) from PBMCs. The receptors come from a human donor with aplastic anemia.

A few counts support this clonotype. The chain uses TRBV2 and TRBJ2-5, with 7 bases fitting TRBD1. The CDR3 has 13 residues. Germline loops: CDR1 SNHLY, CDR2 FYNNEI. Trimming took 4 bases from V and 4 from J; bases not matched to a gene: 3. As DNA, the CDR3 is TGTGCCAGCAGTGGACAGGGCACAGAGACCCAGTACTTC. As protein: CASSGQGTETQYF.

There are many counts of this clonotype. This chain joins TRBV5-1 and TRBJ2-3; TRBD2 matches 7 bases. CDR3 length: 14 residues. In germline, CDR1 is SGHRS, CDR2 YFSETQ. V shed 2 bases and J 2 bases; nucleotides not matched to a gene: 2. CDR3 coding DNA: TGCGCCAGCAGCTTAGGGAGGGACACAGATACGCAGTATTTT. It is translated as CASSLGRDTDTQYF.

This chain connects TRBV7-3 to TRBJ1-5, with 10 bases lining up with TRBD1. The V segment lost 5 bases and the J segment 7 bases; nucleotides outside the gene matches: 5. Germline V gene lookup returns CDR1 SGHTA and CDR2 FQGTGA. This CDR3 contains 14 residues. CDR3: CASSEGTGDQPQHF. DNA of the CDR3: TGTGCCAGCAGCGAAGGGACAGGGGACCAGCCCCAGCATTTT.

CDR3 loop: CASSEEGYTF. The CDR3 DNA reads as TGTGCCAGCAGTGAGGAGGGGTACACCTTC. The chain couples TRBV2 to TRBJ1-2; TRBD1 is a possible D gene (5 bases). The V gene's germline CDR1 is SNHLY and CDR2 FYNNEI. The CDR3 loop spans 10 amino acids. V lost 3 bases and J lost 11, with 7 bases in between. Looking up the rest from reference TRBV2 and TRBJ1-2 gives the full variable domain: EPEVTQTPSHQVTQMGQEVILRCVPISNHLYFYWYRQILGQKVEFLVSFYNNEISEKSEIFDDQFSVERPDGSNFTLKIRSTKLEDSAMYFCASSEEGYTFGSGTRLTVV.

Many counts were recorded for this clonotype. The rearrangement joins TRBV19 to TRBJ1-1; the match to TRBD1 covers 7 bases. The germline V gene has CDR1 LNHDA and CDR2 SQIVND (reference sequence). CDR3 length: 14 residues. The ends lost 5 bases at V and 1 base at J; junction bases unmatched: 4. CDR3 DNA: TGTGCCAGTAGTTCGGGACAGTCGAACACTGAAGCTTTCTTT. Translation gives CASSSGQSNTEAFF.

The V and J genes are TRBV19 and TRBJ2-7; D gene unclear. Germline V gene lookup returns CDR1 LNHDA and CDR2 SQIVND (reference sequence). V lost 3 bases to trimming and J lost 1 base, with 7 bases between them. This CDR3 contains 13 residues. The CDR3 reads CASSMYRSYEQYF. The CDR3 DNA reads TGTGCCAGTAGTATGTACAGATCCTACGAGCAGTACTTC.

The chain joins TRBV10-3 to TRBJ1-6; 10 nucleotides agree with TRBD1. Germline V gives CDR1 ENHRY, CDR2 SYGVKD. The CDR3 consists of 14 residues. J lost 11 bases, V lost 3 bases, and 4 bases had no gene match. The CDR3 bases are TGTGCCATCAGTGAAGAGGGGACAGGGGCACCCCTCCACTTT. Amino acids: CAISEEGTGAPLHF.

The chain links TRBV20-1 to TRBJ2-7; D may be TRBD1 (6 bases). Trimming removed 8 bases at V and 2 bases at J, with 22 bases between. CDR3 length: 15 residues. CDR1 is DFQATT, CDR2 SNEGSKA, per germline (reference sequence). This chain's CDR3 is CSPGTLASFTYEQYF. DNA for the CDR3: TGCAGTCCGGGGACACTCGCCTCATTCACCTACGAGCAGTACTTC.

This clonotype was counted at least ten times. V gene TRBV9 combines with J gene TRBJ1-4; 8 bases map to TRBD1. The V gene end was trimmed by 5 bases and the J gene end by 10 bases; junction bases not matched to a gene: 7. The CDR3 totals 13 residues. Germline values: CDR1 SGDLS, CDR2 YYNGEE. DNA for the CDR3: TGTGCCAGCAGTGGGGGCACAGGGGGAAAACTGTTTTTT. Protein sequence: CASSGGTGGKLFF.

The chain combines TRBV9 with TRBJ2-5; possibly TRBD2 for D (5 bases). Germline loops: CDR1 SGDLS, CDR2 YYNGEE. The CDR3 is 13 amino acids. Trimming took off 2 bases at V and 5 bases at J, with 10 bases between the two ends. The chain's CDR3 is CASSVRGEETQYF. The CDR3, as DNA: TGTGCCAGCAGCGTTCGGGGTGAGGAGACCCAGTACTTC.

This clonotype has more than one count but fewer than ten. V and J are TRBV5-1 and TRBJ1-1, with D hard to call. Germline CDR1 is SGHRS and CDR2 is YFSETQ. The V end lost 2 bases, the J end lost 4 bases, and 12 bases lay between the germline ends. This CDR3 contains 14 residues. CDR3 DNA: TGCGCCAGCAGCTTACGCAGTTCGGGCACTGAAGCTTTCTTT. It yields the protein CASSLRSSGTEAFF.

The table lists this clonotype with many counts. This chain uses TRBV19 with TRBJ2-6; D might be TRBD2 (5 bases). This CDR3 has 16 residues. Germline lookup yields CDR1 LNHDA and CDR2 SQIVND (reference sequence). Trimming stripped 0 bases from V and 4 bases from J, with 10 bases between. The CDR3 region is CASSIDGEVGANVLTF. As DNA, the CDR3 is TGTGCCAGTAGTATAGACGGGGAAGTAGGGGCCAACGTCCTGACTTTC.

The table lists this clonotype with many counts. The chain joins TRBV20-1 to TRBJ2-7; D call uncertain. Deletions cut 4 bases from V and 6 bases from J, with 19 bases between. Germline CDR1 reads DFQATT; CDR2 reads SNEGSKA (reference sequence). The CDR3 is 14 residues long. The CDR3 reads CSAKSITPFGEQYF. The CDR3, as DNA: TGCAGTGCTAAATCCATTACTCCTTTCGGCGAGCAGTACTTC.

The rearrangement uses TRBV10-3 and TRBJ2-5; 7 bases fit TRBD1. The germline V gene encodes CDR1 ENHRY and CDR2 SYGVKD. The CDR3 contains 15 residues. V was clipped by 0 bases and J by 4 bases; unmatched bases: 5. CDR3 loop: CAISESTGKGETQYF. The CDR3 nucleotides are TGTGCCATCAGTGAGTCGACAGGGAAGGGAGAGACCCAGTACTTC.

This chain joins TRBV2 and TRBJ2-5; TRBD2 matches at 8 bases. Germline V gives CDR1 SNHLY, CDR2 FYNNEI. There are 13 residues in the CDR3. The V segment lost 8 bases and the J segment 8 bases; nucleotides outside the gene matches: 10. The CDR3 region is CASEASGQGTQYF. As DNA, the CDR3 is TGTGCCAGCGAGGCTAGCGGGCAAGGAACCCAGTACTTC.

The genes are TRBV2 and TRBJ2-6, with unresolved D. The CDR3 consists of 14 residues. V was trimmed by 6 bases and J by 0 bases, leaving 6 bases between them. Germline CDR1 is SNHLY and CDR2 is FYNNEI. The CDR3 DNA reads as TGTGCCAGCAGGGATAACTCTGGGGCCAACGTCCTGACTTTC. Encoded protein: CASRDNSGANVLTF.

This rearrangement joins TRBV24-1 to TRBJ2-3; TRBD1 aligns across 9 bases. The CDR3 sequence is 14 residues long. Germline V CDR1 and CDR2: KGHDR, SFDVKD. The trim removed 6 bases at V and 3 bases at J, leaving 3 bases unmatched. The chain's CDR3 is CATSRTGETDTQYF. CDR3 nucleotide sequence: TGTGCCACCAGTCGGACAGGGGAAACAGATACGCAGTATTTT.

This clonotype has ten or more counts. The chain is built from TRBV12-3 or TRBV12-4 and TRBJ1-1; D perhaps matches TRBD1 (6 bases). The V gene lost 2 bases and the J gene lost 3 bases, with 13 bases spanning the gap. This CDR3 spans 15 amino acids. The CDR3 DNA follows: TGTGCCAGCAGTTTATACAGGGAGGATCACACTGAAGCTTTCTTT. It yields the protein CASSLYREDHTEAFF.

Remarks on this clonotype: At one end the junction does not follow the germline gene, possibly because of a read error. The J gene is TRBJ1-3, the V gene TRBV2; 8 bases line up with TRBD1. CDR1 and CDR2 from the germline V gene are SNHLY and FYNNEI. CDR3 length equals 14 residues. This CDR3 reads CASSGTGYGNTIYF. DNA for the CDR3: TGTGCCAGCAGTGGGACAGGGTACGGAAACACAATATATTTT.

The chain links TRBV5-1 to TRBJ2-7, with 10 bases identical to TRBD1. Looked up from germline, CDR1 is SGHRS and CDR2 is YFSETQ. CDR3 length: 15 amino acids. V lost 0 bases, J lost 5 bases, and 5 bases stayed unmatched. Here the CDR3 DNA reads TGCGCCAGCAGCTTGGAGGGACAGGGGAGGGACGAGCAGTACTTC. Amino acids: CASSLEGQGRDEQYF.

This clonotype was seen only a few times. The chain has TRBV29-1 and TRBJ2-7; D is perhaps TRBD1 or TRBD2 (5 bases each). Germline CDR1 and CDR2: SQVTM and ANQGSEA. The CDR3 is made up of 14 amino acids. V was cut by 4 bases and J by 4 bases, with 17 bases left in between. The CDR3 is CSVVYPGSAYEQYF. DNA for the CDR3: TGCAGCGTTGTTTACCCAGGGAGCGCGTACGAGCAGTACTTC.

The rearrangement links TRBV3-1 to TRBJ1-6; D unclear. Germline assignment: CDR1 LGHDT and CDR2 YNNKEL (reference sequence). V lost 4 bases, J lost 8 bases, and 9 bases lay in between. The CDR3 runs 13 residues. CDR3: CASSPSSYSPLHF. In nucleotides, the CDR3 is TGTGCCAGCAGCCCTTCCTCTTATTCACCCCTCCACTTT.